This T cell receptor beta chain was sequenced during a study of post-analysis software for immune sequencing data. For the study at large: Multiple sclerosis in the patients followed relapsing-remitting, secondary progressive and progressive-relapsing courses. Study conclusions and caveats: The F measure placed samples prepared in the same batch into strongly shared clusters. Normalized Chao1 diversity in multiple sclerosis patients fell significantly below that of controls. The study found TRBV5-6, TRBV5-1 and TRBV20-1 among about 5 TRBV segments more frequent in patients than controls.

Sequencing libraries made from TCR beta cDNA carried unique molecular identifiers. Starting from roughly 1.1 to 9.2 million T cells, the study yielded 460,000 or so cDNA molecules. TCRdb re-derived calls from the PCR reads in MiXCR, one entry per CDR3 protein. Found here are some 260,000 distinct CDR3 sequences, 35% to 40% of them singletons; the top ten hold approximately 4.6%. This clonotype has a handful of counts. As yet, its antigen is unknown. Germline CDR1 reads SGHRS; CDR2 reads YFSETQ. CDR3 length equals 15 residues. V was cut by 0 bases and J by 0 bases, with 7 bases left in between. This chain links TRBV5-1 with TRBJ1-3, with TRBD1 as a possible D gene (6 bases). Sequencing was performed on blood. This TCR was sampled from a girl aged 5 to 17 with multiple sclerosis. CDR3 DNA: TGCGCCAGCAGCTTGGAGGGGGTCTCTGGAAACACCATATATTTT. It is translated as CASSLEGVSGNTIYF.